This paragraph reports one T cell receptor beta chain. This specimen belongs to a study of blood T cell repertoires in COVID-19. Study processing details: Scientists estimated how many nucleated cells there were by amplifying reference gene primers. TCRdb's table, derived via immunoSEQ multiplex PCR, lists solely in-frame clones and lacks some. The V and J calls and clone size were taken over from that table, and D and trimming were inferred from the DNA. The table has around 130,000 clones, over 80% seen once. V was clipped by 3 bases and J by 7 bases; unmatched bases: 1. This CDR3 contains 13 residues. CDR1 ENHRY and CDR2 SYGVKD come from the germline V gene.

This clonotype was sampled from a woman in her 30s who had recovered from COVID-19. What was sequenced was PBMCs or T cells enriched from blood (not recorded which). The V call is TRBV10-3, the J call TRBJ2-1; 9 bases match TRBD2. The CDR3 nucleotides are TGTGCCATCAGTGATGGACTAGCGAATGAGCAGTTCTTC. Residues: CAISDGLANEQFF.